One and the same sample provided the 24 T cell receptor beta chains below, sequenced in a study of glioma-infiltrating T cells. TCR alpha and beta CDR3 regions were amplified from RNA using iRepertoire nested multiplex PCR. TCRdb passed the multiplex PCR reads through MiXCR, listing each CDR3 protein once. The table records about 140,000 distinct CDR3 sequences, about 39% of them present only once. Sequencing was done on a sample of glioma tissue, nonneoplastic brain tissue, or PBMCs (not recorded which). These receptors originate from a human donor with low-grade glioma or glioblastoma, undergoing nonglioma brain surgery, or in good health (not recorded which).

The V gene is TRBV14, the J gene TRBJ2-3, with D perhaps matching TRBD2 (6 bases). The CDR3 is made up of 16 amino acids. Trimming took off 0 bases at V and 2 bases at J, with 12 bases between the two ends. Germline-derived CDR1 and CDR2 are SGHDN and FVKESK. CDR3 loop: CASSQDLGLITDTQYF. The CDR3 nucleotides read TGTGCCAGCAGCCAAGACTTAGGACTAATCACAGATACGCAGTATTTT.

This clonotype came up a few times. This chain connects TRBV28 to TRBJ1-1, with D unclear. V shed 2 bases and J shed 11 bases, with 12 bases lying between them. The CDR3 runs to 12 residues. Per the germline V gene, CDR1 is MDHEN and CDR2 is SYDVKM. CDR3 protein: CASSLSFRWAFF. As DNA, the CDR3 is TGTGCCAGCAGTTTAAGCTTCCGGTGGGCTTTCTTT.

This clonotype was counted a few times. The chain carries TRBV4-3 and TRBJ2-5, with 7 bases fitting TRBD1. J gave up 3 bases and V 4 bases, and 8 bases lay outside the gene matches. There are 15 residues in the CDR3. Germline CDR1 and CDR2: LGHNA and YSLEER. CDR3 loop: CASSRSPGQKETQYF. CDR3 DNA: TGCGCCAGCAGCCGGAGCCCGGGACAGAAAGAGACCCAGTACTTC.

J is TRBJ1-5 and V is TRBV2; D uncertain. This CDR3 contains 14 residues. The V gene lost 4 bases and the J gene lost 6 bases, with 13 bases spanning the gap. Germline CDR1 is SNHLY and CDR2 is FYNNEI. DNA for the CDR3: TGTGCCAGCAGTGTGGTTGCAGGAGGTCAGCCCCAGCATTTT. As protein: CASSVVAGGQPQHF.

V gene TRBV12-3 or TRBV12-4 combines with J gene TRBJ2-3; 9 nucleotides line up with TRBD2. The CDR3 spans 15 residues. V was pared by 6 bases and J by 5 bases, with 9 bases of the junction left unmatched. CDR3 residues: CASRTAGGSIDTQYF. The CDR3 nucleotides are TGTGCCAGCAGGACAGCGGGGGGTTCGATAGATACGCAGTATTTT.

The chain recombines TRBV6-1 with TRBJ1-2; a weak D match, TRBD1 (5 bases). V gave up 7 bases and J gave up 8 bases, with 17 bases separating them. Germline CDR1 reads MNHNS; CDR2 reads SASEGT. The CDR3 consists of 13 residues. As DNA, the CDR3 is TGTGCCAGCACCGATTTGCAGGGTTACGGCTACACCTTC. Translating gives CASTDLQGYGYTF.

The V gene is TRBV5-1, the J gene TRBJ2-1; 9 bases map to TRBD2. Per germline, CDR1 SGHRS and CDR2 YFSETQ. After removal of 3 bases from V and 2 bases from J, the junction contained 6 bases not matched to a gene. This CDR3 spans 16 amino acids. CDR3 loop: CASSSLTSGTYNEQFF. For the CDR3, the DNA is TGCGCCAGCAGCTCGTTGACTAGCGGTACCTACAATGAGCAGTTCTTC.

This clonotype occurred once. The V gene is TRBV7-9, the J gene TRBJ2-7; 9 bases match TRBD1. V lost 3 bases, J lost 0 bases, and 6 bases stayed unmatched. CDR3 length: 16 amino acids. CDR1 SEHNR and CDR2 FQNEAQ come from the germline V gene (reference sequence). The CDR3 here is CASSFIGTGSSYEQYF. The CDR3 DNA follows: TGTGCCAGCAGCTTTATAGGGACAGGGTCCTCCTACGAGCAGTACTTC.

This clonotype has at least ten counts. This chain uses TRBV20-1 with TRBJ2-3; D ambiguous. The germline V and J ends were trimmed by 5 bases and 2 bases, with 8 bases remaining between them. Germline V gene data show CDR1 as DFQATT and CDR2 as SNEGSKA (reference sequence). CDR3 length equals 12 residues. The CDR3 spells CSAELDTDTQYF. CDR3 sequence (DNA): TGCAGTGCTGAGTTGGACACAGATACGCAGTATTTT.

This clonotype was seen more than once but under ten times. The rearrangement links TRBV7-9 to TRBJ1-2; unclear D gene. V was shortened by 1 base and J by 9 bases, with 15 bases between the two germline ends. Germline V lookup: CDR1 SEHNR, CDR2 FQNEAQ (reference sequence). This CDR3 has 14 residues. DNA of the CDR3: TGTGCCAGCAGCTTAGGTCAAGCGACCGCTAGCTACACCTTC. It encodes CASSLGQATASYTF.

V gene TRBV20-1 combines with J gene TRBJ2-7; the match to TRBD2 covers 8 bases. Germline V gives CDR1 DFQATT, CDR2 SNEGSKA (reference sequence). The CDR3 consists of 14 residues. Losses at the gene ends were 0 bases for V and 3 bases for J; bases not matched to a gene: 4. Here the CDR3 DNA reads TGCAGTGCTAGAGAGATGGGGACTAGCTACGAGCAGTACTTC. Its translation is CSAREMGTSYEQYF.

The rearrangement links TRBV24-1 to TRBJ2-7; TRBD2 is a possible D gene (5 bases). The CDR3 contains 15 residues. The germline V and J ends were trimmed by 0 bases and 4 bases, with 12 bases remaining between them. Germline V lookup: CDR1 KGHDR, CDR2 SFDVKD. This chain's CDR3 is CATSDLLRGWYEQYF. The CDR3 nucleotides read TGTGCCACCAGTGATTTGCTCCGCGGGTGGTACGAGCAGTACTTC.

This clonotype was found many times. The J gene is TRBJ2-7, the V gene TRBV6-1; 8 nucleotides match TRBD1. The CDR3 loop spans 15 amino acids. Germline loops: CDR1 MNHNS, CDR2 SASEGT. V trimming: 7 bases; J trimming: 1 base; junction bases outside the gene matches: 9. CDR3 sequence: CASTQTGAMSYEQYF. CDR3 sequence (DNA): TGTGCCAGCACTCAGACAGGGGCGATGTCCTACGAGCAGTACTTC.

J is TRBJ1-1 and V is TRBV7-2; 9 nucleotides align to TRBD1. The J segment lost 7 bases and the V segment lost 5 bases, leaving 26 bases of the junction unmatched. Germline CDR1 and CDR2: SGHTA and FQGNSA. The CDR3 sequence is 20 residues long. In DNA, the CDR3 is TGTGCCAGCAGCGCCATTACCATGGTTAACAGGGGGCTCTCAGGGGTTGAAGCTTTCTTT. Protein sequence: CASSAITMVNRGLSGVEAFF.

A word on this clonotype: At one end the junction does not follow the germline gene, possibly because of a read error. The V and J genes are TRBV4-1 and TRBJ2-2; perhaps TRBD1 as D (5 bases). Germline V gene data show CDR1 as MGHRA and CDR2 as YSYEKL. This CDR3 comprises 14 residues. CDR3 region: CASSQASGRGELFF. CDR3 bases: TGCGCTAGCAGCCAAGCTTCAGGGCGCGGGGAGCTGTTTTTT.

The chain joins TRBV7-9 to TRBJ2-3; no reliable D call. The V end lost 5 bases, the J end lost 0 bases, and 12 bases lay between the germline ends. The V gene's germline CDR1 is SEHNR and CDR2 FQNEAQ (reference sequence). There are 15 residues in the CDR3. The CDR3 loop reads CASSTQVSSTDTQYF. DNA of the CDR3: TGTGCCAGCAGCACCCAGGTTTCTAGCACAGATACGCAGTATTTT.

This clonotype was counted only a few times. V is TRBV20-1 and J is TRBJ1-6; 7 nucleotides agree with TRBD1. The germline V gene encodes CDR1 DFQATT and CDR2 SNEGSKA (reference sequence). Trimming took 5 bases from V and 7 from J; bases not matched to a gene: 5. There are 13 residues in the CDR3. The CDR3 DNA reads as TGCAGTGCTGGACGGGACAGCAATTCACCCCTCCACTTT. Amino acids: CSAGRDSNSPLHF.

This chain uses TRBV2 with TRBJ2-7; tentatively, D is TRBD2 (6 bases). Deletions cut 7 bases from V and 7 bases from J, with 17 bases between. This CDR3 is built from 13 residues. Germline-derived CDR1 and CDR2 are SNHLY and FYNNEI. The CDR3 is CASKKGGTWEQYF. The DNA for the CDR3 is TGTGCCAGCAAGAAAGGCGGGACCTGGGAGCAGTACTTC.

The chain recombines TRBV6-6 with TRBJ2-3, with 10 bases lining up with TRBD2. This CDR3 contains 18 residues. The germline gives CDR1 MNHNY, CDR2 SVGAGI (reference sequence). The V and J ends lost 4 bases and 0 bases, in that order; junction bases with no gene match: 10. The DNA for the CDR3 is TGTGCCAGCAGTTCGAATAGCGGGGGGAGCCCTAGCACAGATACGCAGTATTTT. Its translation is CASSSNSGGSPSTDTQYF.

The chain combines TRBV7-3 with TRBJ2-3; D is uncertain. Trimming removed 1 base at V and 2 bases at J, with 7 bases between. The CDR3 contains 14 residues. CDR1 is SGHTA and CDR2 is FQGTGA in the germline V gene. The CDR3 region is CASSLIAHTDTQYF. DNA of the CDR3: TGTGCCAGCAGCTTAATAGCCCACACAGATACGCAGTATTTT.

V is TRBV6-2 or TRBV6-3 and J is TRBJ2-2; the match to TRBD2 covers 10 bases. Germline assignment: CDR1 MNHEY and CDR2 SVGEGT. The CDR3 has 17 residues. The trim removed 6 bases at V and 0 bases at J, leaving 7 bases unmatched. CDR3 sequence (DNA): TGTGCCAGCAGCCAATTTACTAGCGGGGCGAACACCGGGGAGCTGTTTTTT. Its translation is CASSQFTSGANTGELFF.

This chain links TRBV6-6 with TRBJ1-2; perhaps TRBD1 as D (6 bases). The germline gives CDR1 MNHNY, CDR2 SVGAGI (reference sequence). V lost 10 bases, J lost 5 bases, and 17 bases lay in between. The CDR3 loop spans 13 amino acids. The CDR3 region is CAIDGQPEYGYTF. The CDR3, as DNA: TGTGCCATAGACGGACAGCCAGAATATGGCTACACCTTC.

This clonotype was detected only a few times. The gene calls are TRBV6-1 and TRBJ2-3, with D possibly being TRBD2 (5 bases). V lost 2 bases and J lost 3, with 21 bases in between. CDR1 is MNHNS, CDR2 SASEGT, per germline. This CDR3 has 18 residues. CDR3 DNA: TGTGCCAGCAGTGAATGGTTAAGGGCCAGCGGCTGGACAGATACGCAGTATTTT. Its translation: CASSEWLRASGWTDTQYF.

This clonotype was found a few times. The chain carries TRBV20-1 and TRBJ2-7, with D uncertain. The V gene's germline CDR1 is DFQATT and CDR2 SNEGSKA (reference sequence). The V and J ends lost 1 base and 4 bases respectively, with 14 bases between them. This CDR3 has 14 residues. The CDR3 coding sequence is TGCAGTGCTAGAGGTGCTGGGTTTGAATACGAGCAGTACTTC. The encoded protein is CSARGAGFEYEQYF.